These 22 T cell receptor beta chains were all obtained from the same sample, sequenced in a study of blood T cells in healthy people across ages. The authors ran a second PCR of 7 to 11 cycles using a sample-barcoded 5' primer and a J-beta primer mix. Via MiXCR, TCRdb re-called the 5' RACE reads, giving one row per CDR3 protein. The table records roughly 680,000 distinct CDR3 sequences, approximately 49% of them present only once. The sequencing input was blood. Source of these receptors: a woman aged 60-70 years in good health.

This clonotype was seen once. As DNA, the CDR3 is TGCAGCTTAGCGGGTGCCTACGAGCAGTACTTC. Encoded protein: CSLAGAYEQYF. The chain recombines TRBV20-1 with TRBJ2-7; 7 nucleotides align to TRBD2. The CDR3 is 11 amino acids. Germline loops: CDR1 DFQATT, CDR2 SNEGSKA (reference sequence).

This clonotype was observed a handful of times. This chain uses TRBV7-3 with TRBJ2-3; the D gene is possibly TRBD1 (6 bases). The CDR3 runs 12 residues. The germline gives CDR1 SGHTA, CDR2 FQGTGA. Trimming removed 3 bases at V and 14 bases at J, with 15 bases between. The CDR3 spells CASSFHGQRPYF. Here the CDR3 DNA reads TGTGCCAGCAGCTTTCATGGACAGCGGCCGTATTTT.

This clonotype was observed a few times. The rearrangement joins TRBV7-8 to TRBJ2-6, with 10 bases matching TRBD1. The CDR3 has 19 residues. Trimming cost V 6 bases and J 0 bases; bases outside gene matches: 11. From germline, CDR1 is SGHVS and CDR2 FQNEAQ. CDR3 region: CASSPRQGASYSGANVLTF. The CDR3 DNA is TGTGCCAGCAGTCCGAGACAGGGGGCTTCCTACTCTGGGGCCAACGTCCTGACTTTC.

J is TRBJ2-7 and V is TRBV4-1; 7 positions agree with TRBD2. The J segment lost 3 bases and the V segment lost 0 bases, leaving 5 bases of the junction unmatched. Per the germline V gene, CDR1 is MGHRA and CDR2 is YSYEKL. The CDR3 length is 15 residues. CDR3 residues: CASSQETSSGYEQYF. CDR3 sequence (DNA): TGCGCCAGCAGCCAAGAAACTTCTAGCGGCTACGAGCAGTACTTC.

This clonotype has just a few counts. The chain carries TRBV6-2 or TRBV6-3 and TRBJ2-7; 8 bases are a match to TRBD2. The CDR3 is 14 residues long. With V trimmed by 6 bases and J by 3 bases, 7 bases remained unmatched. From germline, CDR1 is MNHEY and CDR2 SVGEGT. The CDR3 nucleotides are TGTGCCAGCAGACGAGCGGGAGTAGGCTACGAGCAGTACTTC. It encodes CASRRAGVGYEQYF.

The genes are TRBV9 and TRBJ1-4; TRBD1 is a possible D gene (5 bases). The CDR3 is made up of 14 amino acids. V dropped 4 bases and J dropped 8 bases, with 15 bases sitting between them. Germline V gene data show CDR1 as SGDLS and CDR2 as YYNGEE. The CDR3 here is CASSSRDGGEKLFF. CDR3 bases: TGTGCCAGCAGCTCCCGGGACGGCGGGGAAAAACTGTTTTTT.

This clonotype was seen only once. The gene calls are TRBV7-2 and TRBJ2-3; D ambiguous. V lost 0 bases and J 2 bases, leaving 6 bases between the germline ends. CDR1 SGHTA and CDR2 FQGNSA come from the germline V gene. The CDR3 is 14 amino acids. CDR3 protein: CASSLAGYTDTQYF. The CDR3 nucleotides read TGTGCCAGCAGCTTAGCTGGATACACAGATACGCAGTATTTT. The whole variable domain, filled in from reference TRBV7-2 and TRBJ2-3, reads GAGVSQSPSNKVTEKGKDVELRCDPISGHTALYWYRQSLGQGLEFLIYFQGNSAPDKSGLPSDRFSAERTGGSVSTLTIQRTQQEDSAVYLCASSLAGYTDTQYFGPGTRLTVL.

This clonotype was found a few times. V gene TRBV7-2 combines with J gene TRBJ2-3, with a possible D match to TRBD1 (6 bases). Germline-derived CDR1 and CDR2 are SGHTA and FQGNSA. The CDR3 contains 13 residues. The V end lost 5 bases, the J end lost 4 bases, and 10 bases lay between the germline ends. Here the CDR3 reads CASSRHRADTQYF. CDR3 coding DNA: TGTGCCAGCAGCCGACACAGGGCAGATACGCAGTATTTT.

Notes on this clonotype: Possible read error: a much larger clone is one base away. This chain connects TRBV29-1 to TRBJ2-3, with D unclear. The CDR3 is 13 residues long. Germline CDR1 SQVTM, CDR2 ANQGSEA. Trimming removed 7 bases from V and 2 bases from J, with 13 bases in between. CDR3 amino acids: CSAHTANTDTQYF. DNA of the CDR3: TGCAGCGCGCACACGGCTAACACAGATACGCAGTATTTT.

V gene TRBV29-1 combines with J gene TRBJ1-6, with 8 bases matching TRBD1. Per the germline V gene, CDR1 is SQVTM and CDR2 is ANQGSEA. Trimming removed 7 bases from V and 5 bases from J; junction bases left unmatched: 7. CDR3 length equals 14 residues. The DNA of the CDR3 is TGCAGCGCGCGGGACAGGACACATAATTCACCCCTCCACTTT. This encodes CSARDRTHNSPLHF.

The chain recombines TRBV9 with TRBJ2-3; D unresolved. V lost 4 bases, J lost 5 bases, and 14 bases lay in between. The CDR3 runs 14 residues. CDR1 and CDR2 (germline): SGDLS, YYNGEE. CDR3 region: CASSYRAGGDTQYF. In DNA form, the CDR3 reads TGTGCCAGCAGCTACCGGGCCGGCGGAGATACGCAGTATTTT. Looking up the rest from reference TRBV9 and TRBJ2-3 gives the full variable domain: DSGVTQTPKHLITATGQRVTLRCSPRSGDLSVYWYQQSLDQGLQFLIQYYNGEERAKGNILERFSAQQFPDLHSELNLSSLELGDSALYFCASSYRAGGDTQYFGPGTRLTVL.

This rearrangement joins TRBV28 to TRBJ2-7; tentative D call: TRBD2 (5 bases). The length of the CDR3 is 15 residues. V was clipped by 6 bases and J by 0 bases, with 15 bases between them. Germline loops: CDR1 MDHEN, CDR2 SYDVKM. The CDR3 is CASRVQGSSSYEQYF. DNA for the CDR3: TGTGCCAGCAGGGTCCAAGGGAGTAGCTCCTACGAGCAGTACTTC.

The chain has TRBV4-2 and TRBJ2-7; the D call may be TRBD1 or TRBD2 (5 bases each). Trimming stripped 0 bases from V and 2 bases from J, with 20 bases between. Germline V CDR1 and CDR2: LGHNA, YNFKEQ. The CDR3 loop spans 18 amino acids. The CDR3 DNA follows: TGTGCCAGCAGCCAAGATCTAGGAATAGGGGAGAGCACCTACGAGCAGTACTTC. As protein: CASSQDLGIGESTYEQYF.

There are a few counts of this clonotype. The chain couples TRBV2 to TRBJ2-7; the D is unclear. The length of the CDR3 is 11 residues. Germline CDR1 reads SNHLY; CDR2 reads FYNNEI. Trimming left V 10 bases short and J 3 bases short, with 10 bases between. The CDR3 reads CATNAVYEQYF. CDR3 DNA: TGTGCCACCAACGCCGTCTACGAGCAGTACTTC.

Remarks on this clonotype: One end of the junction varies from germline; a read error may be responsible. CDR3 coding DNA: TGTGCCAGCAGCCTCGGAAGTTCGAATGGGCAGTTCTTC. Residues: CASSLGSSNGQFF. The chain uses TRBV7-2 and TRBJ2-1; D unresolved. The CDR3 totals 13 residues. CDR1 is SGHTA, CDR2 FQGNSA, per germline. The full variable domain, completed using reference TRBV7-2 and TRBJ2-1, is GAGVSQSPSNKVTEKGKDVELRCDPISGHTALYWYRQSLGQGLEFLIYFQGNSAPDKSGLPSDRFSAERTGGSVSTLTIQRTQQEDSAVYLCASSLGSSNGQFFGPGTRLTVL.

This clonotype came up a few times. The CDR3 DNA is TGTGCCACCAGTGAGCAACCCTTGAATACGCAGTATTTT. It encodes CATSEQPLNTQYF. The gene calls are TRBV24-1 and TRBJ2-3, with D hard to call. The CDR3 is 13 residues long. V was pared by 4 bases and J by 7 bases, with 11 bases between. CDR1 KGHDR and CDR2 SFDVKD come from the germline V gene.

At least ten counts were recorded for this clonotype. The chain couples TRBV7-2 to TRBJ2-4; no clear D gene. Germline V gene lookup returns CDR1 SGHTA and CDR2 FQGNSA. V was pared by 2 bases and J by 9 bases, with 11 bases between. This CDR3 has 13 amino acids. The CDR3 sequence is CASSLRQDGIQYF. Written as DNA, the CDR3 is TGTGCCAGCAGCTTACGGCAGGACGGCATTCAGTACTTC.

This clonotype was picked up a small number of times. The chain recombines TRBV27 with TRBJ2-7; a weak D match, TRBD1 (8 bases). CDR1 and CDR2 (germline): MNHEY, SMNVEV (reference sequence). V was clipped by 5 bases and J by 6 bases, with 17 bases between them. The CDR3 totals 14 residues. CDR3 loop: CASSPRTGRGEQYF. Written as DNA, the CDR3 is TGTGCCAGCAGTCCCAGGACAGGGAGGGGCGAGCAGTACTTC.

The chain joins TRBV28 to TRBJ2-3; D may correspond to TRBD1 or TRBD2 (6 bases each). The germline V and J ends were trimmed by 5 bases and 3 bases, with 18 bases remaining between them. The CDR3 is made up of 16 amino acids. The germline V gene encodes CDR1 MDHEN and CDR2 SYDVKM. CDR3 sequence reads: CASSPQRGAPTDTQYF. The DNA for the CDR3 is TGTGCCAGCAGTCCTCAGAGGGGGGCCCCGACAGATACGCAGTATTTT.

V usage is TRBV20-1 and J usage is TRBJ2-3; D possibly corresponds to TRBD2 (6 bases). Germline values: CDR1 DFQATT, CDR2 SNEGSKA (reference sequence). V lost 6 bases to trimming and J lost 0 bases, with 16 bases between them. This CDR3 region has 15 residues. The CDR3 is CSASRGLTSTDTQYF. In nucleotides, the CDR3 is TGCAGTGCCAGCCGGGGGTTGACTAGCACAGATACGCAGTATTTT.

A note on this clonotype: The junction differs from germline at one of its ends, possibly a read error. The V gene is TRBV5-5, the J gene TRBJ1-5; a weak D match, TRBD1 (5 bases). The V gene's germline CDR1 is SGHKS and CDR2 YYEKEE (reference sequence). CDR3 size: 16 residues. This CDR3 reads CASSLVAGPSNHPQHF. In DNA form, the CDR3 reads TGTGCCAGCAGCTTGGTTGCGGGGCCGAGCAATCACCCCCAGCATTTT.

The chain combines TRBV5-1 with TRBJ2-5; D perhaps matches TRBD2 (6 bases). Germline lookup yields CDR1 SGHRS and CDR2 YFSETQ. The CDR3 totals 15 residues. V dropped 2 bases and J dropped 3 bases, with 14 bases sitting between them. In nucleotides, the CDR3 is TGCGCCAGCAGCTTAACTCGGACTAATGAAGAGACCCAGTACTTC. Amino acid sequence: CASSLTRTNEETQYF. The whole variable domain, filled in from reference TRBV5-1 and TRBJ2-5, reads KAGVTQTPRYLIKTRGQQVTLSCSPISGHRSVSWYQQTPGQGLQFLFEYFSETQRNKGNFPGRFSGRQFSNSRSEMNVSTLELGDSALYLCASSLTRTNEETQYFGPGTRLLVL.